The source of this T cell receptor (beta chain) is a study of cytomegalovirus exposure and HLA in healthy donors. Researchers ran the PCR with 60 Vbeta and 13 Jbeta primers. Assay: immunoSEQ multiplex PCR; the TCRdb copy retains only in-frame clones and omits some. This sample has roughly 120,000 clones, with 60% to 85% found just once. The CDR3 sequence is 13 residues long. CDR1 MDHEN and CDR2 SYDVKM come from the germline V gene. After removal of 3 bases from V and 2 bases from J, the junction contained 0 bases not matched to a gene. The J gene is TRBJ2-5, the V gene TRBV28; 7 nucleotides match TRBD2. Sample: PBMCs. The sequence came from a woman aged 40 to 50 in good health and CMV-seropositive. The DNA for the CDR3 is TGTGCCAGCAGTTTCGGGAGGCAAGAGACCCAGTACTTC. Its translation: CASSFGRQETQYF.